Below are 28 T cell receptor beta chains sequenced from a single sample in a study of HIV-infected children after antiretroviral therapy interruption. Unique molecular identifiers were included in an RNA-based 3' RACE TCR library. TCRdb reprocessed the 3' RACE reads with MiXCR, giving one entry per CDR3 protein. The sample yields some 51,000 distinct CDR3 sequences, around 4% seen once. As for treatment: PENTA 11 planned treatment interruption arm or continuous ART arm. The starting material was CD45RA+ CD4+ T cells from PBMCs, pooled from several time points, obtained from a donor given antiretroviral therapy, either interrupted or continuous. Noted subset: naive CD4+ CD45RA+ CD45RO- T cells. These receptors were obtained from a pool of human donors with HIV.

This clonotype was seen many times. CDR3 loop: CASSPGVGESQPQHF. The DNA for the CDR3 is TGTGCCAGCAGCCCCGGGGTGGGGGAAAGTCAGCCCCAGCATTTT. The chain recombines TRBV7-6 with TRBJ1-5; D possibly corresponds to TRBD1 (5 bases). The CDR3 consists of 15 residues. CDR1 is SGHVS, CDR2 FNYEAQ, per germline. Trimming left V 5 bases short and J 6 bases short, with 17 bases between.

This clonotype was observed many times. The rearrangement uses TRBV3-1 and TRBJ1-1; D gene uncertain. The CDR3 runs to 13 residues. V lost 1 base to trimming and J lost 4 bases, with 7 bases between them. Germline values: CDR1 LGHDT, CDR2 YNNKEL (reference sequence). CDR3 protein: CASSQVEGTEAFF. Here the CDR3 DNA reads TGTGCCAGCAGCCAAGTGGAAGGCACTGAAGCTTTCTTT.

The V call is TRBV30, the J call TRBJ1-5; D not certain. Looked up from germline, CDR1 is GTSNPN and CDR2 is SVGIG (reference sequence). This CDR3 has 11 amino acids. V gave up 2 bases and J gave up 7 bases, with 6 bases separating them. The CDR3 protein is CAWSIGQPQHF. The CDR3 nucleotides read TGTGCCTGGAGTATCGGACAGCCCCAGCATTTT.

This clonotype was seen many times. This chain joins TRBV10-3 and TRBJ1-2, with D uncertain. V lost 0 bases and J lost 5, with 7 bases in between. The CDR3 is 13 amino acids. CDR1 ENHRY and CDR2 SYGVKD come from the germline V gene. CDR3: CAISESEVYGYTF. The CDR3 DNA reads TGTGCCATCAGTGAGTCGGAAGTATATGGCTACACCTTC.

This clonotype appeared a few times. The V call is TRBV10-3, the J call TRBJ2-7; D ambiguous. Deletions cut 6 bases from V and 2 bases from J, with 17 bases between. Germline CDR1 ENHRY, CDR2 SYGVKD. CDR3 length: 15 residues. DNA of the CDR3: TGTGCCATCAGCTTTGCCGGGCCCCGCACCTACGAGCAGTACTTC. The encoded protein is CAISFAGPRTYEQYF.

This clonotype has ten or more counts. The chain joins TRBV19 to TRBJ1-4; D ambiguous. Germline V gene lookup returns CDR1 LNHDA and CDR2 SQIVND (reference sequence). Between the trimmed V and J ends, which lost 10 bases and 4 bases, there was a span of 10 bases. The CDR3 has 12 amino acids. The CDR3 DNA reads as TGTGCCACAGCCGGGGATAATGAAAAACTGTTTTTT. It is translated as CATAGDNEKLFF.

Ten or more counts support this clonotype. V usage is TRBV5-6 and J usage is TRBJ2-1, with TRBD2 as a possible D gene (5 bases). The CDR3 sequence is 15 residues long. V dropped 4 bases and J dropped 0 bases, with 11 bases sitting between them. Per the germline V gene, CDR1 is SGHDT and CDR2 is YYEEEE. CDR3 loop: CASSIPGVSYNEQFF. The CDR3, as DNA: TGTGCCAGCAGCATCCCCGGGGTCTCCTACAATGAGCAGTTCTTC.

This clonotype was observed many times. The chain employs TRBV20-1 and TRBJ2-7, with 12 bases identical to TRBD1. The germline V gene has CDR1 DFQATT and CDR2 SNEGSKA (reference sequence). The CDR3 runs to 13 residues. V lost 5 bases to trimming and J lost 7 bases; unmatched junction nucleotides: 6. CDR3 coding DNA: TGCAGTGCTCTGGGACAGGGGGCGAGTGAGCAGTACTTC. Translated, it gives CSALGQGASEQYF.

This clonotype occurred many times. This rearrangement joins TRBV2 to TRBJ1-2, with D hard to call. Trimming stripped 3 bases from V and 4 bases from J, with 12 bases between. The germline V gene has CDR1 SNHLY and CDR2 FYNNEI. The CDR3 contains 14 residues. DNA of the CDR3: TGTGCCAGCAGTGAGGGCCGTTCCCCCTATGGCTACACCTTC. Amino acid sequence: CASSEGRSPYGYTF.

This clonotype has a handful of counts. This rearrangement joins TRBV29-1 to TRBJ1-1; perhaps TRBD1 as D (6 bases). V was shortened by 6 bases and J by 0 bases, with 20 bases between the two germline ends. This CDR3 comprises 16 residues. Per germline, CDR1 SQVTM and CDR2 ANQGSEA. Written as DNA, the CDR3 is TGCAGCGTCCCTGGTGGCGGGGGGGCCATGAACACTGAAGCTTTCTTT. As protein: CSVPGGGGAMNTEAFF.

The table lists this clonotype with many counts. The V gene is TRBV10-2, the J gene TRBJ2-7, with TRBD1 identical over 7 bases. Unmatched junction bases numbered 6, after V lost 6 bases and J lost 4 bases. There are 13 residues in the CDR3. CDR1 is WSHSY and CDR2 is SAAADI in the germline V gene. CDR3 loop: CASSARGQYEQYF. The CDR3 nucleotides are TGCGCCAGCAGCGCCAGGGGACAGTACGAGCAGTACTTC.

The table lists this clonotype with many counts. The CDR3 coding sequence is TGTGCCAGCAGTGGGACAGGGGGCGCCGGCAATCAGCCCCAGCATTTT. Translating it yields CASSGTGGAGNQPQHF. The chain carries TRBV2 and TRBJ1-5; 11 bases line up with TRBD1. CDR3 length equals 16 residues. The ends lost 4 bases at V and 2 bases at J; junction bases unmatched: 4. Per germline, CDR1 SNHLY and CDR2 FYNNEI.

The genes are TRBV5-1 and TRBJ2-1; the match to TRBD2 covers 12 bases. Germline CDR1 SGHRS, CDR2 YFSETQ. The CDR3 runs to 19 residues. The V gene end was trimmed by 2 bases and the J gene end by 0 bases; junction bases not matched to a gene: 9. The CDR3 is CASSFPSGGAYSSYNEQFF. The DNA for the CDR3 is TGCGCCAGCAGCTTTCCTAGCGGGGGGGCTTACAGCTCCTACAATGAGCAGTTCTTC.

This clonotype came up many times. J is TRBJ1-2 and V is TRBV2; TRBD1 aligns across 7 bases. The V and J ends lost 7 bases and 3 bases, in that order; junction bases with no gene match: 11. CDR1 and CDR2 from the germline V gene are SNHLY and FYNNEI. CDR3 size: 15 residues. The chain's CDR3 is CASMDRDRSYYGYTF. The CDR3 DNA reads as TGTGCCAGCATGGACCGGGACAGATCTTACTATGGCTACACCTTC.

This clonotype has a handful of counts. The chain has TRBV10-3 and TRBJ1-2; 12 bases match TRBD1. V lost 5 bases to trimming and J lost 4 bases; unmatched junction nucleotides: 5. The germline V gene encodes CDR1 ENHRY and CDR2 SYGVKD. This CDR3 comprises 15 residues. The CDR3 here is CAISKGQGAGYGYTF. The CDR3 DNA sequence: TGTGCCATCAGTAAGGGACAGGGGGCCGGCTATGGCTACACCTTC.

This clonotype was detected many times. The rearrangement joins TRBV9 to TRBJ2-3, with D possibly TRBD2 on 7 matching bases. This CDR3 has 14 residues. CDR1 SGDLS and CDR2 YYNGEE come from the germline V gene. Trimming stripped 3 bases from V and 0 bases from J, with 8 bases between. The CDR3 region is CASSGGGSTDTQYF. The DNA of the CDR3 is TGTGCCAGCAGCGGGGGGGGCAGCACAGATACGCAGTATTTT.

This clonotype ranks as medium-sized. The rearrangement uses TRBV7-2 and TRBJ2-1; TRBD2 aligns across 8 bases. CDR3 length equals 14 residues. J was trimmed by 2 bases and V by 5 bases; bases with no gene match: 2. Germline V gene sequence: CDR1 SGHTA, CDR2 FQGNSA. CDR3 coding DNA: TGTGCCAGCAGCCCCGGGGGGGCCTACAATGAGCAGTTCTTC. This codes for CASSPGGAYNEQFF.

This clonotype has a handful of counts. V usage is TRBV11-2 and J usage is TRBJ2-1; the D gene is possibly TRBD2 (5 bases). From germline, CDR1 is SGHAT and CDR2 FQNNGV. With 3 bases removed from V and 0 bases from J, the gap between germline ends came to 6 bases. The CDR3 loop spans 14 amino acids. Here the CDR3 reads CASSFRGSYNEQFF. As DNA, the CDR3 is TGTGCCAGCAGCTTCCGGGGCTCCTACAATGAGCAGTTCTTC.

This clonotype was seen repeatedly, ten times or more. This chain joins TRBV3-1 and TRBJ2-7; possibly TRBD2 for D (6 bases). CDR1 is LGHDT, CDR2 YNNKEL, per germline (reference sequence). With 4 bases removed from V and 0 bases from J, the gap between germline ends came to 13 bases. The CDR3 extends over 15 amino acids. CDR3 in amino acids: CASSPRGTSSYEQYF. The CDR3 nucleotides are TGTGCCAGCAGCCCTCGCGGGACCAGCTCCTACGAGCAGTACTTC.

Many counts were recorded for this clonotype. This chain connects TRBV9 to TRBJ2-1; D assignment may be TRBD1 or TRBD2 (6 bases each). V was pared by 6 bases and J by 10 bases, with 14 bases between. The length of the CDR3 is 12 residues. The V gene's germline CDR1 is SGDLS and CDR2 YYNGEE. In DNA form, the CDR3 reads TGTGCCAGCAACTGGGGGGCCGGGGAGCAGTTCTTC. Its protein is CASNWGAGEQFF.

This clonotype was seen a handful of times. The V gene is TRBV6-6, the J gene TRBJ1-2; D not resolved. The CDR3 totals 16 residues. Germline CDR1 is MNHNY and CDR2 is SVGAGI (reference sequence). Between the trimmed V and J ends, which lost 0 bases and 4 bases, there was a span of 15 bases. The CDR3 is CASSYSNIAPSYGYTF. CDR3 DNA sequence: TGTGCCAGCAGTTACTCGAACATCGCACCTTCCTATGGCTACACCTTC.

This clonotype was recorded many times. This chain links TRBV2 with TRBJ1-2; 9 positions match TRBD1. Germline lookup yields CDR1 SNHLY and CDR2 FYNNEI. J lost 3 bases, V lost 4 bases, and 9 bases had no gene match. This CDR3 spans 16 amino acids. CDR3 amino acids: CASSAWDRAPDYGYTF. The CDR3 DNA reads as TGTGCCAGCAGTGCCTGGGACAGGGCTCCCGACTATGGCTACACCTTC.

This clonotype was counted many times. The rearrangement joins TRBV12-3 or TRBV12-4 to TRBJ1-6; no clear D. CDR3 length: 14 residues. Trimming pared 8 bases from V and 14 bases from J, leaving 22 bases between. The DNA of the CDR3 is TGTGCCAGCGGGCTCGTCGATCGGGTTATGGCCCTCCACTTT. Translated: CASGLVDRVMALHF.

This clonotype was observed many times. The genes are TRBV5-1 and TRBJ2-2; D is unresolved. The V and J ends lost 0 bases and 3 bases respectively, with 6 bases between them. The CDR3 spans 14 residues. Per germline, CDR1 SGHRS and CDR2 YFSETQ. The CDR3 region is CASSLEAHTGELFF. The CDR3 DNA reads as TGCGCCAGCAGCTTGGAGGCACACACCGGGGAGCTGTTTTTT.

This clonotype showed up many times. In DNA, the CDR3 is TGTGCCAGCAACCAGGGACTAGCGAGCGCAGATACGCAGTATTTT. Translated: CASNQGLASADTQYF. The gene calls are TRBV2 and TRBJ2-3; 10 nucleotides match TRBD2. From germline, CDR1 is SNHLY and CDR2 FYNNEI. This CDR3 region has 15 residues. V was clipped by 7 bases and J by 4 bases; unmatched bases: 8. Variable domain in full (rest from reference TRBV2 and TRBJ2-3): EPEVTQTPSHQVTQMGQEVILRCVPISNHLYFYWYRQILGQKVEFLVSFYNNEISEKSEIFDDQFSVERPDGSNFTLKIRSTKLEDSAMYFCASNQGLASADTQYFGPGTRLTVL.

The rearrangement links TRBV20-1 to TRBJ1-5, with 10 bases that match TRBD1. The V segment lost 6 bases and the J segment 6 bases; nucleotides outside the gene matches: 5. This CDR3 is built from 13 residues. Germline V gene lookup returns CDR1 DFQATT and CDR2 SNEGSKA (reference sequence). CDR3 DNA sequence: TGCAGTGCGGGGGACAGGGGAGGTCAGCCCCAGCATTTT. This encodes CSAGDRGGQPQHF.

The CDR3 nucleotides read TGCAGTGCACGGACAGGGGGCTATTCATACAATGAGCAGTTCTTC. This sequence encodes CSARTGGYSYNEQFF. The chain joins TRBV20-1 to TRBJ2-1; 11 bases align to TRBD1. J lost 4 bases, V lost 6 bases, and 8 bases had no gene match. Germline values: CDR1 DFQATT, CDR2 SNEGSKA (reference sequence). This CDR3 has 15 residues.

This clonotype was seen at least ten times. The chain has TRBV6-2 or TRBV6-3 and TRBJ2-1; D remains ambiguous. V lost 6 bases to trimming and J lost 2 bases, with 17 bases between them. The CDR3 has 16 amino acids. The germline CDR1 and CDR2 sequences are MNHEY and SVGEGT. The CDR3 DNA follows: TGTGCCAGCAGCTCCTTTGGGCGGACCGCCTACAATGAGCAGTTCTTC. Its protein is CASSSFGRTAYNEQFF.